This T cell receptor (beta chain) was obtained from a study of T cells in Graves' hyperthyroidism and ophthalmopathy. CDR1 is MNHEY and CDR2 is SVGAGI in the germline V gene. V gave up 2 bases and J gave up 3 bases; unmatched junction bases: 6. CDR3 length: 16 residues. This clonotype has a handful of counts. Its antigen remains unidentified. TCR beta CDR3 regions were amplified from RNA. The HTBI set primed first-round TCR CDR3 RT-PCR. TCRdb redid the calling of the multiplex PCR reads with MiXCR, one entry per CDR3 protein. The sample yields some 760,000 distinct CDR3 sequences, 14% seen once. General study findings and limits: Blood shared most expanded thyroid clonotypes above 0.001.

Input material: blood. The receptor comes from a woman aged 18-30 years with Graves' hyperthyroidism. The chain uses TRBV6-5 and TRBJ2-2, with 7 bases lining up with TRBD2. CDR3 loop: CASSYRGRVDTGELFF. The CDR3 nucleotides read TGTGCCAGCAGTTACCGGGGGAGGGTGGACACCGGGGAGCTGTTTTTT.